The present TCR beta chain was sequenced within a study of Ad26.COV2.S vaccination and SARS-CoV-2 variants. Study context: Donor joined the COV1001 Ad26.COV2.S trial arm. Intramuscular Ad26.COV2.S at 5x10^10 or 1x10^11 viral particles.

TCRdb's table, derived via immunoSEQ multiplex PCR, lists solely in-frame clones and lacks some. The sample includes under 550,000 clones, over 75% of them seen just once. This CDR3 contains 14 residues. The V end lost 3 bases, the J end lost 2 bases, and 10 bases lay between the germline ends. The germline gives CDR1 LGHNA, CDR2 YSLEER. Treatment: roughly 19 received Ad26.COV2.S at low or high dose, single or two shots; 5 received placebo; per-sample allocation not given. Samples came from day 63 after the first vaccine or placebo injection. The sequence came from a person aged 18-60 years who received the Ad26.COV2.S COVID-19 vaccine or a placebo. The chain couples TRBV4-3 to TRBJ1-2; D not resolved. The specimen comprised peripheral blood, sampled in a trial of Ad26.COV2.S vaccine versus placebo. CDR3 loop: CASSQLDTNYGYTF. CDR3 sequence (DNA): TGCGCCAGCAGCCAGTTAGATACCAACTATGGCTACACCTTC.